These 32 T cell receptor beta chains came from one sample sequenced in a study of response to subunit inactivated influenza vaccine. MiXCR, run by TCRdb on the RT-PCR reads, gives a single entry per CDR3 protein. The repertoire holds roughly 570,000 distinct CDR3 sequences, with about an eighth as singletons. The sequences come from PBMCs from blood, collected more than 35 days after vaccination. Source of these receptors: a man aged 45 to 65 who received an inactivated influenza vaccine.

In its sample, this clonotype was seen many times. The chain is built from TRBV29-1 and TRBJ2-1, with TRBD2 identical over 8 bases. Per germline, CDR1 SQVTM and CDR2 ANQGSEA. Germline trimming cut 4 bases from V and 5 bases from J; bases unmatched to any gene: 10. The CDR3 runs to 15 residues. The CDR3 DNA is TGCAGCGTTGTAACGGACGGGCGGGGGGACAATGAGCAGTTCTTC. This codes for CSVVTDGRGDNEQFF.

This sequence joins TRBV5-1 and TRBJ2-2; D uncertain. There are 14 residues in the CDR3. Germline V gene data show CDR1 as SGHRS and CDR2 as YFSETQ. V was pared by 3 bases and J by 7 bases, with 13 bases between. This chain's CDR3 is CASSYGRIFGELFF. CDR3 bases: TGCGCCAGCAGCTACGGACGGATTTTCGGGGAGCTGTTTTTT.

V usage is TRBV29-1 and J usage is TRBJ2-7, with 8 bases fitting TRBD1. Germline V gene sequence: CDR1 SQVTM, CDR2 ANQGSEA. This CDR3 spans 13 amino acids. J lost 1 base, V lost 5 bases, and 4 bases had no gene match. The CDR3, as DNA: TGCAGCGTTAAGACAGGGGAGTCCTACGAGCAGTACTTC. Its translation is CSVKTGESYEQYF.

The chain combines TRBV20-1 with TRBJ2-1; 7 bases map to TRBD2. The CDR3 is 14 amino acids. Per the germline V gene, CDR1 is DFQATT and CDR2 is SNEGSKA (reference sequence). The V segment lost 4 bases and the J segment 5 bases; nucleotides outside the gene matches: 8. The CDR3 protein is CSAKPGLSNNEQFF. CDR3 DNA: TGCAGTGCTAAACCGGGACTATCCAACAATGAGCAGTTCTTC.

The gene calls are TRBV20-1 and TRBJ2-7, with 12 bases that match TRBD1. This CDR3 is 16 amino acids long. Germline-derived CDR1 and CDR2 are DFQATT and SNEGSKA (reference sequence). The V gene end was trimmed by 4 bases and the J gene end by 3 bases; junction bases not matched to a gene: 10. CDR3 protein: CSATGTGGGGRYEQYF. CDR3 bases: TGCAGTGCTACCGGGACAGGGGGCGGAGGTCGCTACGAGCAGTACTTC.

There are many counts of this clonotype. V and J are TRBV9 and TRBJ1-5, with D perhaps matching TRBD1 (5 bases). Germline V gene sequence: CDR1 SGDLS, CDR2 YYNGEE. V lost 0 bases and J lost 4, with 8 bases in between. The CDR3 has 14 amino acids. The DNA of the CDR3 is TGTGCCAGCAGCGTAGATGGGGCGAATCAGCCCCAGCATTTT. Protein sequence: CASSVDGANQPQHF.

The J gene is TRBJ2-6, the V gene TRBV3-1; 8 bases match TRBD1. Germline loops: CDR1 LGHDT, CDR2 YNNKEL (reference sequence). The junction had 11 bases not matched to a gene; V was cut back by 4 bases and J by 12 bases. The length of the CDR3 is 15 residues. The CDR3 region is CASSRGYQGAGVLTF. Here the CDR3 DNA reads TGTGCCAGCAGCCGCGGATATCAGGGGGCGGGCGTCCTGACTTTC.

This clonotype was detected only once. This chain connects TRBV12-3 or TRBV12-4 to TRBJ2-5; 10 bases are shared with TRBD1. V lost 2 bases to trimming and J lost 3 bases; unmatched junction nucleotides: 6. This CDR3 has 16 amino acids. CDR3 in DNA: TGTGCCAGCAGTTTAAGTGGGACAGGGGTTAAAGAGACCCAGTACTTC. Its translation is CASSLSGTGVKETQYF.

V gene TRBV7-8 combines with J gene TRBJ2-3, with D unresolved. The CDR3 has 17 residues. Trimming pared 4 bases from V and 1 base from J, leaving 18 bases between. Germline V gene lookup returns CDR1 SGHVS and CDR2 FQNEAQ. CDR3 sequence (DNA): TGTGCCAGCAGCTCCGATAGTATGTGGGGTGGCACAGATACGCAGTATTTT. Translation: CASSSDSMWGGTDTQYF.

The rearrangement links TRBV10-3 to TRBJ2-5; 7 bases agree with TRBD2. Looked up from germline, CDR1 is ENHRY and CDR2 is SYGVKD. The CDR3 length is 13 residues. The V gene end was trimmed by 11 bases and the J gene end by 5 bases; junction bases not matched to a gene: 11. The CDR3 bases are TGTGCCCTGGGAGGGCCTCAGGCGGAGACCCAGTACTTC. It encodes CALGGPQAETQYF.

There are many counts of this clonotype. The chain is built from TRBV6-5 and TRBJ1-2; no clear D. The CDR3 totals 14 residues. The V and J ends lost 0 bases and 4 bases respectively, with 9 bases between them. The germline V gene has CDR1 MNHEY and CDR2 SVGAGI. The CDR3 reads CASSYSMGSYGYTF. Here the CDR3 DNA reads TGTGCCAGCAGTTACTCGATGGGCAGCTATGGCTACACCTTC.

V gene TRBV6-5 combines with J gene TRBJ2-3; D is possibly TRBD2 (7 bases). CDR3 length: 16 amino acids. V was shortened by 0 bases and J by 4 bases, with 14 bases between the two germline ends. Germline V gives CDR1 MNHEY, CDR2 SVGAGI. Here the CDR3 DNA reads TGTGCCAGCAGTTACTCGAGTAGGGGGGGCGCAGATACGCAGTATTTT. Translation: CASSYSSRGGADTQYF.

The chain has TRBV12-3 or TRBV12-4 and TRBJ2-1; TRBD2 agrees at 9 bases. CDR3 length equals 13 residues. V was clipped by 7 bases and J by 9 bases; unmatched bases: 7. CDR3: CASTPPTSGEQFF. CDR3 bases: TGTGCCAGCACCCCCCCGACTAGCGGTGAGCAGTTCTTC.

The J gene is TRBJ2-7, the V gene TRBV11-2; no reliable D call. V shed 0 bases and J shed 3 bases, with 9 bases lying between them. Germline CDR1 and CDR2: SGHAT and FQNNGV. The CDR3 has 14 residues. CDR3 loop: CASSLDQTGYEQYF. CDR3 DNA sequence: TGTGCCAGCAGCTTAGATCAAACGGGCTACGAGCAGTACTTC.

V gene TRBV12-3 or TRBV12-4 combines with J gene TRBJ1-5; D is unclear. The CDR3 sequence is 13 residues long. V lost 3 bases and J 4 bases, leaving 7 bases between the germline ends. This chain's CDR3 is CASSFARNQPQHF. CDR3 coding DNA: TGTGCCAGCAGTTTCGCCAGAAATCAGCCCCAGCATTTT.

This clonotype was detected many times. J is TRBJ2-4 and V is TRBV7-2; D may be TRBD1 or TRBD2 (5 bases each). Germline V lookup: CDR1 SGHTA, CDR2 FQGNSA. This CDR3 has 15 amino acids. V was trimmed by 5 bases and J by 9 bases, leaving 20 bases between them. The CDR3 sequence: CASSPTVGSEFIQYF. The CDR3 nucleotides read TGTGCCAGCAGCCCGACAGTGGGGAGTGAGTTCATTCAGTACTTC.

This clonotype has more than one count but fewer than ten. The rearrangement links TRBV7-2 to TRBJ2-1; D is possibly TRBD1 (5 bases). The CDR3 is 13 residues long. Germline-derived CDR1 and CDR2 are SGHTA and FQGNSA. Trimming shortened V by 0 bases and J by 12 bases, and 12 bases separated the two germline ends. CDR3 protein: CASSLASGQGQFF. DNA of the CDR3: TGTGCCAGCAGCTTAGCGAGTGGGCAGGGGCAGTTCTTC.

The genes are TRBV5-1 and TRBJ2-5; D assignment may be TRBD1 or TRBD2 (6 bases each). The germline V and J ends were trimmed by 4 bases and 5 bases, with 18 bases remaining between them. The CDR3 loop spans 15 amino acids. Germline lookup yields CDR1 SGHRS and CDR2 YFSETQ. CDR3 DNA sequence: TGCGCCAGCAGCCCGGGGACATCGGCGGGGGAGACCCAGTACTTC. This codes for CASSPGTSAGETQYF.

This clonotype was detected only a few times. The V and J genes are TRBV5-1 and TRBJ2-2; TRBD2 matches 12 bases. The CDR3 length is 16 residues. With 3 bases clipped from V and 7 bases from J, the junction kept 7 bases outside the gene matches. Germline V lookup: CDR1 SGHRS, CDR2 YFSETQ. The CDR3 is CASSWTTSGGRGELFF. CDR3 nucleotide sequence: TGCGCCAGCAGCTGGACGACTAGCGGGGGTCGCGGGGAGCTGTTTTTT.

The chain recombines TRBV3-1 with TRBJ2-5, with D possibly being TRBD1 or TRBD2 (5 bases each). Germline V lookup: CDR1 LGHDT, CDR2 YNNKEL (reference sequence). The V gene lost 1 base and the J gene lost 5 bases, with 14 bases spanning the gap. This CDR3 comprises 15 residues. Written as DNA, the CDR3 is TGTGCCAGCAGCCAAGGGGGACCGAACCGGGAGACCCAGTACTTC. This gives the protein CASSQGGPNRETQYF.

The CDR3 DNA sequence: TGTGCCAGCAGTTTAGCACCCGGGACTAGCGGGGAAGAGACCCAGTACTTC. As protein: CASSLAPGTSGEETQYF. J is TRBJ2-5 and V is TRBV12-3 or TRBV12-4; 13 bases agree with TRBD2. The CDR3 contains 17 residues. Germline trimming cut 0 bases from V and 3 bases from J; bases unmatched to any gene: 4.

This clonotype has more than one count but fewer than ten. The chain employs TRBV5-1 and TRBJ1-2, with D hard to call. V lost 0 bases and J lost 4, with 10 bases in between. Germline CDR1 SGHRS, CDR2 YFSETQ. The CDR3 covers 14 residues. Written as DNA, the CDR3 is TGCGCCAGCAGCTTGGAGATTCGTGGCTATGGCTACACCTTC. This codes for CASSLEIRGYGYTF.

The chain uses TRBV9 and TRBJ2-7; the D is unclear. The V gene lost 0 bases and the J gene lost 2 bases, with 9 bases spanning the gap. CDR3 length equals 14 residues. Germline assignment: CDR1 SGDLS and CDR2 YYNGEE. CDR3 residues: CASSVGQDPYEQYF. The DNA for the CDR3 is TGTGCCAGCAGCGTAGGGCAGGACCCCTACGAGCAGTACTTC.

The rearrangement joins TRBV4-1 to TRBJ2-5; no firm D call. Germline-derived CDR1 and CDR2 are MGHRA and YSYEKL. The CDR3 length is 14 residues. The germline V and J ends were trimmed by 1 base and 4 bases, with 10 bases remaining between them. The DNA of the CDR3 is TGCGCCAGCAGCCAAGGAGGAGCGCGAGAGACCCAGTACTTC. This sequence encodes CASSQGGARETQYF.

Only a few counts were recorded for this clonotype. The chain has TRBV4-2 and TRBJ2-1; D gene unclear. CDR1 and CDR2 from the germline V gene are LGHNA and YNFKEQ. There are 15 residues in the CDR3. Between the trimmed V and J ends, which lost 4 bases and 4 bases, there was a span of 14 bases. The CDR3 here is CASSPGHNLYNEQFF. CDR3 coding DNA: TGTGCCAGCAGCCCCGGCCATAATTTATACAATGAGCAGTTCTTC.

This clonotype was observed a few times. The chain links TRBV12-3 or TRBV12-4 to TRBJ2-3; 7 nucleotides match TRBD1. Unmatched junction bases numbered 13, after V lost 6 bases and J lost 10 bases. The CDR3 is 14 residues long. This chain's CDR3 is CASSPETGFFAQYF. The CDR3 DNA reads as TGTGCCAGCAGCCCAGAGACAGGGTTTTTTGCGCAGTATTTT.

The chain combines TRBV10-3 with TRBJ1-5; the D gene is possibly TRBD1 (5 bases). CDR3 size: 19 residues. V was shortened by 3 bases and J by 2 bases, with 23 bases between the two germline ends. Germline V CDR1 and CDR2: ENHRY, SYGVKD. CDR3 in DNA: TGTGCCATCAGTGACCACGGGGGGGTACCCCTTAGGGGCAATCAGCCCCAGCATTTT. Protein sequence: CAISDHGGVPLRGNQPQHF.

In its sample, this clonotype was seen many times. The genes are TRBV12-3 or TRBV12-4 and TRBJ2-2, with D perhaps TRBD1 or TRBD2 (5 bases each). Between the trimmed V and J ends, which lost 6 bases and 6 bases, there was a span of 17 bases. The CDR3 totals 15 residues. The CDR3 spells CASRKFPGRAGELFF. The CDR3 DNA reads TGTGCCAGCAGAAAATTCCCGGGACGAGCCGGGGAGCTGTTTTTT.

The rearrangement joins TRBV18 to TRBJ2-3, with TRBD2 matching over 8 bases. V gave up 0 bases and J gave up 6 bases; unmatched junction bases: 5. This CDR3 has 15 residues. Germline loops: CDR1 KGHSH, CDR2 LQKENI. CDR3 region: CASSPPGGRRDTQYF. The CDR3 region has the DNA TGTGCCAGCTCACCACCTGGCGGGAGGAGGGATACGCAGTATTTT.

The chain combines TRBV20-1 with TRBJ1-1; 7 bases map to TRBD1. The trim removed 2 bases at V and 0 bases at J, leaving 6 bases unmatched. The CDR3 has 15 residues. Germline loops: CDR1 DFQATT, CDR2 SNEGSKA (reference sequence). The chain's CDR3 is CSARRDSFMNTEAFF. CDR3 nucleotide sequence: TGCAGTGCTAGAAGGGACAGTTTCATGAACACTGAAGCTTTCTTT.

This clonotype was detected many times. The chain employs TRBV20-1 and TRBJ2-2, with 11 positions matching TRBD2. The CDR3 runs 18 residues. CDR1 and CDR2 from the germline V gene are DFQATT and SNEGSKA (reference sequence). The ends lost 2 bases at V and 0 bases at J; junction bases unmatched: 8. For the CDR3, the DNA is TGCAGTGCTAGATTAAGACTAGCGGGGCCTCCGAACACCGGGGAGCTGTTTTTT. It translates to CSARLRLAGPPNTGELFF.

This clonotype occurred many times. This chain joins TRBV5-1 and TRBJ1-2, with TRBD1 matching 8 bases. CDR1 is SGHRS and CDR2 is YFSETQ in the germline V gene. The trim removed 4 bases at V and 4 bases at J, leaving 9 bases unmatched. The CDR3 runs to 15 residues. CDR3 amino acids: CASSPETGAIYGYTF. CDR3 nucleotides: TGCGCCAGCAGCCCGGAGACAGGGGCAATCTATGGCTACACCTTC.